The 2 T cell receptor beta chains below were found in one sample sequenced in a study of early T cells in non-severe SARS-CoV-2 infection listed by TCRdb under 2021. To prepare the library, 5' RACE was applied. The instrument given in TCRdb is NextSeq 500. The public reads were reprocessed in TCRdb via fastp at Q25 and MiXCR, keeping in-frame beta chains. Rows matching on CDR3 protein sequence are summarized as one entry with the most common DNA and genes. Recorded for this sample are roughly 50,000 distinct CDR3 sequences; around 8% of them occurred a single time. The ten biggest clones cover about a tenth of the sample. Sequencing used whole blood. The receptors here all came from an adult who was a healthcare worker with PCR-confirmed SARS-CoV-2 infection or an uninfected control (not recorded which).

In this sample, this clonotype turned up a few times. One junction end disagrees with the germline gene, perhaps due to a read error. The chain carries TRBV7-7 and TRBJ2-1; TRBD1 is a possible D gene (5 bases). Germline CDR1 SSHAT, CDR2 FNYEAQ (reference sequence). The CDR3 is 13 residues long. CDR3 DNA sequence: TGTGCTAGCAGCTTAGGAACAGGATTGGGGCAGTTCTTC. Residues: CASSLGTGLGQFF.

The genes are TRBV2 and TRBJ1-6, with 9 bases identical to TRBD1. Germline assignment: CDR1 SNHLY and CDR2 FYNNEI. This CDR3 has 16 amino acids. V was clipped by 5 bases and J by 7 bases; unmatched bases: 9. CDR3 sequence: CASSQKGTGINSPLHF. CDR3 nucleotides: TGTGCCAGCAGTCAGAAGGGGACAGGGATAAATTCACCCCTCCACTTT.